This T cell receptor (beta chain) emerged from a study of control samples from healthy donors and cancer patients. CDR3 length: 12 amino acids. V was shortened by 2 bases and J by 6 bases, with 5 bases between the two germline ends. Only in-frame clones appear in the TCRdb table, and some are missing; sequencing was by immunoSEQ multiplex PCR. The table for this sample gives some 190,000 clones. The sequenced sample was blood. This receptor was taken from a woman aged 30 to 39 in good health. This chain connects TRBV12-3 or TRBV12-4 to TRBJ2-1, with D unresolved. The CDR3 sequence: CASSLWANEQFF. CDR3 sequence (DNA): TGTGCCAGCAGTTTATGGGCCAATGAGCAGTTCTTC.